This T cell receptor (beta chain) was sequenced in a study of T cell responses to AZD1222 COVID-19 vaccine. Overall study results and limits: Spike-specific TCR breadth and depth both grew after two AZD1222 doses. Across the whole spike, CD4 TCRs peaked at regions 160-218 and 743-854.

Of note for this clone: The target antigen is unknown. Other DNA variants within this sample encode the same CDR3.

Here immunoSEQ multiplex PCR was the method, and the copy in TCRdb shows in-frame clones only, minus some. The data hold around 100,000 clones, with about 80% observed a single time. The ends were cut back, 2 bases at V and 10 bases at J, with 23 bases in the middle. In germline, CDR1 is KGHSH, CDR2 LQKENI. CDR3 size: 16 residues. This sample comprised peripheral blood, obtained on day 0 of AZD1222 vaccination. The gene calls are TRBV18 and TRBJ1-1; a weak D match, TRBD1 (5 bases). The receptor's source is an adult in good health. The CDR3 DNA follows: TGTGCCAGCTCACCAACTTCCCCAGGGCTTCATGAAGTAGCTTTCTTT. This sequence encodes CASSPTSPGLHEVAFF.